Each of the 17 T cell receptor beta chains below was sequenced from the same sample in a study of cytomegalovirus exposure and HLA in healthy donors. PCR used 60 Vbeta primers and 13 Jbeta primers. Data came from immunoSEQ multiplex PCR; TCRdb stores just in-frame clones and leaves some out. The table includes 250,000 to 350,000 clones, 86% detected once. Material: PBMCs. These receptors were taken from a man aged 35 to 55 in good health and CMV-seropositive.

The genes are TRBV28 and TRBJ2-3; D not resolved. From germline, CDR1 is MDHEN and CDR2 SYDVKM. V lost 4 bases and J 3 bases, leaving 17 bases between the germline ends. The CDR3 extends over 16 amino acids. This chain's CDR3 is CASSSDTLGRTDTQYF. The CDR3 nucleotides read TGTGCCAGCAGTTCCGATACCCTTGGGCGAACAGATACGCAGTATTTT.

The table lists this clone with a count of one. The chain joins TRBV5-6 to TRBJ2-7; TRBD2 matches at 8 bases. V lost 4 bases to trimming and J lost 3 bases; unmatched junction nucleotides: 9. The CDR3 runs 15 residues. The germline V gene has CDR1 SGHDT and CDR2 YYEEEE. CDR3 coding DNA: TGTGCCAGCAGCCCGGGAGGGGACTGGATCTACGAGCAGTACTTC. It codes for CASSPGGDWIYEQYF.

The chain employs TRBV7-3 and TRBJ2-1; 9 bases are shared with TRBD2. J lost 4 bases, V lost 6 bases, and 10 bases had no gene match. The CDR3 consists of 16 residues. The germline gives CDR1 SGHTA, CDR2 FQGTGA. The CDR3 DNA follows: TGTGCCAGCAGTCCTTTTAGCGGGAGTCAGTACAATGAGCAGTTCTTC. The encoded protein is CASSPFSGSQYNEQFF.

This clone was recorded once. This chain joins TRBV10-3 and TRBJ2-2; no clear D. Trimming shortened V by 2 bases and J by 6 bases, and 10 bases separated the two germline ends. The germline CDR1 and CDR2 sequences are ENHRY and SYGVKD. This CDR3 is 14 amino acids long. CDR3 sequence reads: CAISEPRSSGELFF. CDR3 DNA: TGTGCCATCAGTGAGCCCAGGTCGTCCGGGGAGCTGTTTTTT.

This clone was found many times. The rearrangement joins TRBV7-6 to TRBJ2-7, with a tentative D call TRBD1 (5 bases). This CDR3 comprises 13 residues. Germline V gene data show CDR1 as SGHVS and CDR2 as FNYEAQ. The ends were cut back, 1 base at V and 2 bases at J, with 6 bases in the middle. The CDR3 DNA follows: TGTGCCAGCAGCTTAGGACAGCCCTACGAGCAGTACTTC. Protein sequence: CASSLGQPYEQYF.

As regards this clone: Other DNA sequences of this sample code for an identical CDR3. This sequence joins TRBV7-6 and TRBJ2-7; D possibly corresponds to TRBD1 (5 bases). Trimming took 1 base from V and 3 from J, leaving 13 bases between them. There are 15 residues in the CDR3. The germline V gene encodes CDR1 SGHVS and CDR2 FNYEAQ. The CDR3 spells CASSLVEGAGYEQYF. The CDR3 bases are TGTGCCAGCAGCTTAGTAGAAGGGGCCGGCTACGAGCAGTACTTC.

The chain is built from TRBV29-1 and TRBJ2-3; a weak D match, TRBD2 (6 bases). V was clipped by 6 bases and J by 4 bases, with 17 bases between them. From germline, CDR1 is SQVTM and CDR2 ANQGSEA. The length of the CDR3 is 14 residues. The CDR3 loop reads CSVGGGSIPDTQYF. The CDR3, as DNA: TGCAGCGTCGGGGGTGGGAGTATTCCAGATACGCAGTATTTT.

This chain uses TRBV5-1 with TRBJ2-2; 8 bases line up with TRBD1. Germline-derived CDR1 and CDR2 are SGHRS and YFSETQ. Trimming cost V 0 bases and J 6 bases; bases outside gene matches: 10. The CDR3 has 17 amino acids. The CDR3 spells CASSLGMRTGTSGELFF. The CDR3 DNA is TGCGCCAGCAGCTTGGGGATGCGGACAGGGACATCCGGGGAGCTGTTTTTT. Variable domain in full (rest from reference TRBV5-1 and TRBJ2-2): KAGVTQTPRYLIKTRGQQVTLSCSPISGHRSVSWYQQTPGQGLQFLFEYFSETQRNKGNFPGRFSGRQFSNSRSEMNVSTLELGDSALYLCASSLGMRTGTSGELFFGEGSRLTVL.

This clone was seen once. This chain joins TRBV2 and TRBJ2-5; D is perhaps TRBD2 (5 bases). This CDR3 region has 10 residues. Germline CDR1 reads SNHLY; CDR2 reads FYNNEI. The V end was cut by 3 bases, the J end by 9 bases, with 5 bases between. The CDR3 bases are TGTGCCAGCAGTGACGGGGCCCAGTACTTC. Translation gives CASSDGAQYF.

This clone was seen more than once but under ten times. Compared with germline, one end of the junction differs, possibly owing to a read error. The CDR3 here is CVSSGNTIYF. The CDR3 region has the DNA TGCGTGAGCTCTGGAAACACCATATATTTT. The chain has TRBV28 and TRBJ1-3; D unclear. The CDR3 consists of 10 residues. Looked up from germline, CDR1 is MDHEN and CDR2 is SYDVKM.

The CDR3 coding sequence is TGTGCCAGCGGTCTAGCGGGCGACGAGCAGTACTTC. It codes for CASGLAGDEQYF. The chain carries TRBV2 and TRBJ2-7, with 8 bases matching TRBD2. The CDR3 covers 12 residues. Trimming removed 8 bases from V and 5 bases from J; junction bases left unmatched: 5. CDR1 and CDR2 from the germline V gene are SNHLY and FYNNEI.

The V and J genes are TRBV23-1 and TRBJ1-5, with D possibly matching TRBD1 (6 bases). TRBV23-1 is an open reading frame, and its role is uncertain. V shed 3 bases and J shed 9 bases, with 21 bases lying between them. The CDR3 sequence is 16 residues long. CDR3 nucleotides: TGCGCCAGCAGTCATTCGTGGACAGCCAGATTTTCGCCCCAGCATTTT. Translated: CASSHSWTARFSPQHF.

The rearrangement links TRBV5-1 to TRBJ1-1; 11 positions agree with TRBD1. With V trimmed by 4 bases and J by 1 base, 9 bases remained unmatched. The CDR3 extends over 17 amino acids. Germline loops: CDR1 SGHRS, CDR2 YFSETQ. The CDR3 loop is CASSNSGTGGKNTEAFF. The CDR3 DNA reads TGCGCCAGCAGCAACTCCGGGACAGGGGGTAAGAACACTGAAGCTTTCTTT.

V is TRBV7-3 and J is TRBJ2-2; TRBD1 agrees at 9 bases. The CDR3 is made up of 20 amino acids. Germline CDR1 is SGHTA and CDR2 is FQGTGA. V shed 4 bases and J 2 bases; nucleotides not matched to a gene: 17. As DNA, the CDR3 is TGTGCCAGCAGCTCCGGGACAGGGAATCTAGCGGCCCCTAACACCGGGGAGCTGTTTTTT. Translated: CASSSGTGNLAAPNTGELFF.

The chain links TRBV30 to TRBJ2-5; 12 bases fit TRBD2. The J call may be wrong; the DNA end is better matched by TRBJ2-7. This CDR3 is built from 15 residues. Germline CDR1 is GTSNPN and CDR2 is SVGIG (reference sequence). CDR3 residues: CAWSRTSGAAYEQYF. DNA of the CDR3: TGTGCCTGGAGCAGGACTAGCGGGGCGGCCTACGAGCAGTACTTC.

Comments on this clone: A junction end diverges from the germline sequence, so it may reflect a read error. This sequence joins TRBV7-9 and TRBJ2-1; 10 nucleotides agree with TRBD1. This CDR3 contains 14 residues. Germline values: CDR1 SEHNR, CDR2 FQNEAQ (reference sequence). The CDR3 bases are TGTTCCAGCAGCTTAGCGGGGACAGGGGATGAGCAGTTCTTC. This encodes CSSSLAGTGDEQFF.

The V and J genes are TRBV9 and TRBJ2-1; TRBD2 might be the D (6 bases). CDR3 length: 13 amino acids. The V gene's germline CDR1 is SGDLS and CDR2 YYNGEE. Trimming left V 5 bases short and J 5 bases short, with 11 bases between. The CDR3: CASRGGIHNEQFF. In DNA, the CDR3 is TGTGCCAGCAGAGGCGGGATCCACAATGAGCAGTTCTTC.